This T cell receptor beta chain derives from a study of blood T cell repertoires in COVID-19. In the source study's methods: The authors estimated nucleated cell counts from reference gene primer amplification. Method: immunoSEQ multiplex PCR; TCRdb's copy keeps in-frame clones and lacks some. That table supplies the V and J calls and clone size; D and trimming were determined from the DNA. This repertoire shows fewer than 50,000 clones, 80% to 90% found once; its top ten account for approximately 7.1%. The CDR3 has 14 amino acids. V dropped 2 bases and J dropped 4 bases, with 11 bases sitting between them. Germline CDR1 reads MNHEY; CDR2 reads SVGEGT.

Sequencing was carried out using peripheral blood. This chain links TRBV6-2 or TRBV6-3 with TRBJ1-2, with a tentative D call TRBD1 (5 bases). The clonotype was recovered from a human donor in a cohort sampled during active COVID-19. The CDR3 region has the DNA TGTGCCAGCAGTTACAGGTCGGGGGGCTATGGCTACACCTTC. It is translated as CASSYRSGGYGYTF.